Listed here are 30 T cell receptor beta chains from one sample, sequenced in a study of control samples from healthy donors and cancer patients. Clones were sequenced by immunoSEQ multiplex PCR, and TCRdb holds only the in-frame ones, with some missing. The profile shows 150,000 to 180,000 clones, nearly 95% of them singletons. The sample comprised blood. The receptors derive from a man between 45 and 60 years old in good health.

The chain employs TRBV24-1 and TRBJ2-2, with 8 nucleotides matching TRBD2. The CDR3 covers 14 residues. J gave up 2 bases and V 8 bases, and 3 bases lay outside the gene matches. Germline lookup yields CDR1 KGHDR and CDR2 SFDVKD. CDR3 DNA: TGTGCCACCATGGGACTAGGCAACACCGGGGAGCTGTTTTTT. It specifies CATMGLGNTGELFF.

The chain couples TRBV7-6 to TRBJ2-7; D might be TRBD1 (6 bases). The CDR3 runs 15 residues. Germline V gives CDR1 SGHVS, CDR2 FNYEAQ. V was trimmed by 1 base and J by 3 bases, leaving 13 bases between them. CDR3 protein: CASSLVTTGDYEQYF. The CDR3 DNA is TGTGCCAGCAGCTTAGTGACGACAGGAGACTACGAGCAGTACTTC.

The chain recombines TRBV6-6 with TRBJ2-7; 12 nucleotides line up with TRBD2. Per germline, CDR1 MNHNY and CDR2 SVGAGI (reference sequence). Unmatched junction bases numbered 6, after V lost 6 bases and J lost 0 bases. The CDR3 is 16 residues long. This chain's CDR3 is CASSYRLAGDSYEQYF. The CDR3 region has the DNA TGTGCCAGCAGCTACAGACTAGCGGGAGACTCCTACGAGCAGTACTTC.

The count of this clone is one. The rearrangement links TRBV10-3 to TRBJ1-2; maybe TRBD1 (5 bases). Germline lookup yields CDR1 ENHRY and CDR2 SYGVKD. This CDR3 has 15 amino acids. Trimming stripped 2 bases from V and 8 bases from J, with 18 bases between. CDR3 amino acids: CAISEGGAASAGYTF. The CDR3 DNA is TGTGCCATCAGTGAGGGAGGGGCCGCTAGCGCCGGCTACACCTTC.

DNA for the CDR3: TGTGCCAGCAGTTGGGGACAGAGTTCTAACTATGGCTACACCTTC. It specifies CASSWGQSSNYGYTF. The rearrangement joins TRBV27 to TRBJ1-2; 7 nucleotides line up with TRBD1. The J segment lost 0 bases and the V segment lost 4 bases, leaving 5 bases of the junction unmatched. The CDR3 is made up of 15 amino acids. Germline V gene sequence: CDR1 MNHEY, CDR2 SMNVEV (reference sequence).

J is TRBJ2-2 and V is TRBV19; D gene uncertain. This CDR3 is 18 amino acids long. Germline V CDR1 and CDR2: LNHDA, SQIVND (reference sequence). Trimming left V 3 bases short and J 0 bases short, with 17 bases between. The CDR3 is CASSIPHYVRPNTGELFF. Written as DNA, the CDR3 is TGTGCCAGTAGTATCCCCCACTACGTGCGGCCGAACACCGGGGAGCTGTTTTTT.

The CDR3 DNA reads TGTGCCAGCACCATATCAGGCCCTCGTCAGCCCCAGCATTTT. Protein sequence: CASTISGPRQPQHF. The chain is built from TRBV28 and TRBJ1-5; no definite D call. The V gene's germline CDR1 is MDHEN and CDR2 SYDVKM. V shed 7 bases and J shed 6 bases, with 16 bases lying between them. There are 14 residues in the CDR3.

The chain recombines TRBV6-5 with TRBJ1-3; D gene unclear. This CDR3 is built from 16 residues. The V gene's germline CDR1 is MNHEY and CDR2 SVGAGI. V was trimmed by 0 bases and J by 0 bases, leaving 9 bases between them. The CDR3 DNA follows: TGTGCCAGCAGTTACTCGACGGTTGTCTCTGGAAACACCATATATTTT. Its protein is CASSYSTVVSGNTIYF.

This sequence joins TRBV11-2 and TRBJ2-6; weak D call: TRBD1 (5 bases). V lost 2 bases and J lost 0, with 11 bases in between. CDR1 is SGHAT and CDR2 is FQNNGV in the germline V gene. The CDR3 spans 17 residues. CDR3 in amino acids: CASSLTTGVSGANVLTF. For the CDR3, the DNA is TGTGCCAGCAGCTTAACAACAGGAGTCTCTGGGGCCAACGTCCTGACTTTC.

The CDR3 sequence: CASSPGTTQETQYF. The CDR3 region has the DNA TGTGCCAGCAGCCCCGGGACTACCCAAGAGACCCAGTACTTC. This chain connects TRBV5-4 to TRBJ2-5, with TRBD2 matching over 7 bases. Per germline, CDR1 SGHNT and CDR2 YYREEE (reference sequence). Unmatched junction bases numbered 4, after V lost 4 bases and J lost 1 base. This CDR3 contains 14 residues.

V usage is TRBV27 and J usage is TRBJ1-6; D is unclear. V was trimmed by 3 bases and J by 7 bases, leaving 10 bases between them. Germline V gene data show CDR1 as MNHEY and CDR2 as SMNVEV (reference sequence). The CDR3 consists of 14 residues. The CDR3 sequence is CASSLGGRNSPLHF. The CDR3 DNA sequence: TGTGCCAGCAGTTTGGGAGGGAGGAATTCACCCCTCCACTTT.

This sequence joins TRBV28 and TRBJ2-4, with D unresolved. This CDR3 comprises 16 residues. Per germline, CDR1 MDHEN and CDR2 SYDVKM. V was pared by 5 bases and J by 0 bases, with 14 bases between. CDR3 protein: CASSRIRTQAKNIQYF. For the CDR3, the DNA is TGTGCCAGCAGTAGGATCAGGACGCAAGCCAAAAACATTCAGTACTTC.

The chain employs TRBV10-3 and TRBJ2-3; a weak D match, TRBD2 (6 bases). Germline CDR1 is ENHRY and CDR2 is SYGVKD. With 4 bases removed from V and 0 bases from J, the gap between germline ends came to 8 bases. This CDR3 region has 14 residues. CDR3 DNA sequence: TGTGCCATCAGTGGTAGCGGAAGCACAGATACGCAGTATTTT. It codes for CAISGSGSTDTQYF.

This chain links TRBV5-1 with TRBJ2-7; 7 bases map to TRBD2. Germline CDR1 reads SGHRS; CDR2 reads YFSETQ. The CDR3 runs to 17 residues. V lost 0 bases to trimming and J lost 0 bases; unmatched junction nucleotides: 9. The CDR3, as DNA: TGCGCCAGCAGCTTGGCCGGGCTAGCGGACTACTCCTACGAGCAGTACTTC. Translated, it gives CASSLAGLADYSYEQYF.

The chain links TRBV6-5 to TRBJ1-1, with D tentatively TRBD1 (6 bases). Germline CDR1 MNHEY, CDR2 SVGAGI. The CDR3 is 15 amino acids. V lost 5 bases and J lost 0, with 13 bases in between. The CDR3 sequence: CASSRERQVNTEAFF. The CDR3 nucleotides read TGTGCCAGCAGTAGAGAGCGACAGGTGAACACTGAAGCTTTCTTT.

CDR3 in DNA: TGTGCCAGCAGCCAAGATATCAGGGTATCCCAAGAGACCCAGTACTTC. It translates to CASSQDIRVSQETQYF. This chain links TRBV14 with TRBJ2-5, with a tentative D call TRBD1 (5 bases). CDR1 is SGHDN, CDR2 FVKESK, per germline. The CDR3 is 16 amino acids. The germline V and J ends were trimmed by 0 bases and 1 base, with 12 bases remaining between them.

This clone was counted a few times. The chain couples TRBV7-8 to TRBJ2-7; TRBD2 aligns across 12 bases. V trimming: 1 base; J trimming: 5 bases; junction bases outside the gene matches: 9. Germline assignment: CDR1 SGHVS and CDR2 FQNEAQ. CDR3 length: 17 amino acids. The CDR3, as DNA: TGTGCCAGCAGCTTAGGTTTGACTAGCGGGAGTCGGGACGAGCAGTACTTC. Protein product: CASSLGLTSGSRDEQYF.

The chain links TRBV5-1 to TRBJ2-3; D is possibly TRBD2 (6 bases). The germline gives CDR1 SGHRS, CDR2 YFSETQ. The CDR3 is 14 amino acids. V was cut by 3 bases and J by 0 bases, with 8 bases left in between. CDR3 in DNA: TGCGCCAGCAGCTACGGGGGAAGCACAGATACGCAGTATTTT. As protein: CASSYGGSTDTQYF.

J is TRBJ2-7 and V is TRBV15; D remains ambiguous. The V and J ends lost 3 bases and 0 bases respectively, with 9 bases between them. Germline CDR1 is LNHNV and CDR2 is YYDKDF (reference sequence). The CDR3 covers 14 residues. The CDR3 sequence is CATSSQLSSYEQYF. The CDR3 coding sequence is TGTGCCACCAGCAGCCAATTAAGCTCCTACGAGCAGTACTTC.

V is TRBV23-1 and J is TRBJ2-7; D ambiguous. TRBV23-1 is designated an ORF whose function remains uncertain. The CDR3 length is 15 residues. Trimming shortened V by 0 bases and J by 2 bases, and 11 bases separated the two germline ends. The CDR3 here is CASSQSETPTYEQYF. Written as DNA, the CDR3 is TGCGCCAGCAGTCAATCGGAGACACCCACCTACGAGCAGTACTTC.

The CDR3: CASSQDRAGEKLFF. Here the CDR3 DNA reads TGCGCCAGCAGCCAAGATAGGGCGGGTGAAAAACTGTTTTTT. This chain uses TRBV4-1 with TRBJ1-4; no reliable D call. CDR3 length: 14 amino acids. Germline assignment: CDR1 MGHRA and CDR2 YSYEKL. The V gene lost 0 bases and the J gene lost 7 bases, with 9 bases spanning the gap.

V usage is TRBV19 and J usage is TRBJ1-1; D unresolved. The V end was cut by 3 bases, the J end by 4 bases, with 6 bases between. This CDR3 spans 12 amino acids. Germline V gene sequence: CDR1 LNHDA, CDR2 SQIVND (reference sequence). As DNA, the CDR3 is TGTGCCAGTAGTATCGAGAGCACTGAAGCTTTCTTT. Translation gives CASSIESTEAFF.

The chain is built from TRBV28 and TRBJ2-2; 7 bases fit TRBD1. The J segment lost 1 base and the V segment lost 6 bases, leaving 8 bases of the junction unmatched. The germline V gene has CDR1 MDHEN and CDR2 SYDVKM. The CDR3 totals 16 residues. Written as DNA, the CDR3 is TGTGCCAGCAGAGCGACAGGGAGTAGGAACACCGGGGAGCTGTTTTTT. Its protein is CASRATGSRNTGELFF.

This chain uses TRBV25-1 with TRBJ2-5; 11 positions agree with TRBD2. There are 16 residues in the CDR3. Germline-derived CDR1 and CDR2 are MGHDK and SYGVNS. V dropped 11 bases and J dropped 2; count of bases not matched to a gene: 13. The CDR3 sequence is CACSSGTSGLQETQYF. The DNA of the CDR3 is TGTGCCTGTTCTTCTGGGACTAGCGGACTACAAGAGACCCAGTACTTC.

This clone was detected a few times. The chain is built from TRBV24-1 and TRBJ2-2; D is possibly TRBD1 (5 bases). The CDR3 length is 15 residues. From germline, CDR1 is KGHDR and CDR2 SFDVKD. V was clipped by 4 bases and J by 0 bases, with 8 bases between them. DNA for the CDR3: TGTGCCACCAGTGAACAGGTAGCGAACACCGGGGAGCTGTTTTTT. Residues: CATSEQVANTGELFF.

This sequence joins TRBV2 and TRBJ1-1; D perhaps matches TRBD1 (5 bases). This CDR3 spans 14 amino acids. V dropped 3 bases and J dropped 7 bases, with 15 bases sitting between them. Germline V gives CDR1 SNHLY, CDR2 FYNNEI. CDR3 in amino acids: CASSDWPEGYEAFF. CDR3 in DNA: TGTGCCAGCAGTGACTGGCCTGAGGGGTATGAAGCTTTCTTT.

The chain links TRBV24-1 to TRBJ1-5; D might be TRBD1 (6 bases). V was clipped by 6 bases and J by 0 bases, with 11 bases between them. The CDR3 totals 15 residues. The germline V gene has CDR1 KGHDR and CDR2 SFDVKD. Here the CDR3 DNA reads TGTGCCACCAGTCCCGGGACATTTAGCAATCAGCCCCAGCATTTT. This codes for CATSPGTFSNQPQHF.

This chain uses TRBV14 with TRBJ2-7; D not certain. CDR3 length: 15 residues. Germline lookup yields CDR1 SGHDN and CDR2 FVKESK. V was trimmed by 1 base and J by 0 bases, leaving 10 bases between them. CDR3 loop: CASSQALSDSYEQYF. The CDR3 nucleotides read TGTGCCAGCAGCCAAGCGCTAAGCGACTCCTACGAGCAGTACTTC.

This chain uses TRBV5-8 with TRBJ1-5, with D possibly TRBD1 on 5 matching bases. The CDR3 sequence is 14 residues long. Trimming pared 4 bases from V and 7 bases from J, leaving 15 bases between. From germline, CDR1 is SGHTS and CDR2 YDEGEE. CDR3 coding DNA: TGTGCCAGCAGCAGCACAGGAGAAATACAGCCCCAGCATTTT. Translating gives CASSSTGEIQPQHF. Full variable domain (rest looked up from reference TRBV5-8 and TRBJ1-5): EAGVTQSPTHLIKTRGQQATLRCSPISGHTSVYWYQQALGLGLQFLLWYDEGEERNRGNFPPRFSGRQFPNYSSELNVNALELEDSALYLCASSSTGEIQPQHFGDGTRLSIL.

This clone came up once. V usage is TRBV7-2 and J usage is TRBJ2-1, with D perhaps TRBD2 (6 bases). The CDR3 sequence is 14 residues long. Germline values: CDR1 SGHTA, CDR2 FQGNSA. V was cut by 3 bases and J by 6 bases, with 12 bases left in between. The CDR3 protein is CASSFAGTFNEQFF. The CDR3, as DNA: TGTGCCAGCAGCTTTGCTGGGACTTTCAATGAGCAGTTCTTC.